This is a list of T cell receptor beta chains from one sample in a study of spatial heterogeneity in lung cancer. TCRdb recomputed calls from the 5' RACE reads with MiXCR, one row per CDR3 protein. The table lists more than 35,000 distinct CDR3 sequences, 5% to 6.5% of them singletons. The sample in question was PBMCs, obtained at surgery. These receptors were collected from a female donor with early-stage non-small cell lung cancer. The CDR3 runs from the conserved cysteine through the conserved F or W.

j_call,v_call,cdr3_aa
TRBJ1-2,TRBV11-2,CASSLGTGGFYGYTF
TRBJ2-1,TRBV29-1,CSVDASGMYNEQFF
TRBJ1-1,TRBV20-1,CSARVQQYTEAFF
TRBJ1-3,TRBV2,CASNRDESGNTIYF
TRBJ2-3,TRBV6-6,CASGWMGGSTDTQYF
TRBJ2-5,TRBV20-1,CSARVSGGLRETQYF
TRBJ2-5,TRBV15,CATSTPGGPETQYF
TRBJ1-1,TRBV9,CASSASPSHMNTEAFF
TRBJ2-1,TRBV5-1,CASSLVGQTYNEQFF
TRBJ1-5,TRBV7-8,CASSSLGQPQHF
TRBJ1-5,TRBV28,CASSLPGGHQPQHF
TRBJ1-2,TRBV6-5,CASSFGQGNYGYTF
TRBJ1-4,TRBV3-1,CASTSIGTGGPINEKLFF
TRBJ1-6,TRBV28,CASSSGAPNSPLHF
TRBJ2-1,TRBV5-4,CASSEQGARWGNEQFF
TRBJ2-4,TRBV3-1,CASSLVGQNIQYF
TRBJ2-1,TRBV15,CATSRGWEREQFF